Below, 13 T cell receptor beta chains from the same sample are listed, as sequenced in a study of CD8 T cells in Susac syndrome. Random hexamers were used to reverse transcribe an amount of roughly 0.5 to 1 ug RNA. TCRdb used MiXCR to reprocess the immunoSEQ multiplex PCR reads, holding one entry per CDR3 protein. There are approximately 120,000 distinct CDR3 sequences in the sample; around 94% occur only once, and 0.087% lies in the top ten. Sequencing used CD4+ T cells from PBMCs. These receptor sequences come from a human donor in good health.

This chain joins TRBV3-1 and TRBJ2-5; maybe TRBD2 (5 bases). This CDR3 has 13 residues. Looked up from germline, CDR1 is LGHDT and CDR2 is YNNKEL (reference sequence). Trimming took off 4 bases at V and 11 bases at J, with 17 bases between the two ends. DNA for the CDR3: TGTGCCAGCAGCCTGTCCCCCGACTATGAGCAGTACTTC. This gives the protein CASSLSPDYEQYF.

V gene TRBV5-1 combines with J gene TRBJ2-3; D ambiguous. Germline loops: CDR1 SGHRS, CDR2 YFSETQ. Trimming removed 6 bases at V and 2 bases at J, with 7 bases between. The CDR3 runs to 12 residues. CDR3 region: CASKVATDTQYF. The CDR3 DNA is TGCGCCAGCAAAGTGGCCACAGATACGCAGTATTTT.

The CDR3 nucleotides read TGTGCCAGCAGTTACCCTCGGCAGGCTACCTATGGCTACACCTTC. Translating gives CASSYPRQATYGYTF. The J gene is TRBJ1-2, the V gene TRBV6-5; D ambiguous. Germline lookup yields CDR1 MNHEY and CDR2 SVGAGI. This CDR3 region has 15 residues. The V gene lost 2 bases and the J gene lost 4 bases, with 14 bases spanning the gap.

The chain joins TRBV6-2 or TRBV6-3 to TRBJ2-6, with no clear D. Germline values: CDR1 MNHEY, CDR2 SVGEGT. Trimming stripped 0 bases from V and 3 bases from J, with 12 bases between. This CDR3 contains 17 residues. Here the CDR3 DNA reads TGTGCCAGCAGTTACTCCCCTAGGAGAAATGGGGCCAACGTCCTGACTTTC. Its protein product is CASSYSPRRNGANVLTF.

The V call is TRBV9, the J call TRBJ1-1; 7 nucleotides agree with TRBD1. J lost 5 bases, V lost 7 bases, and 11 bases had no gene match. The CDR3 runs to 14 residues. Germline V CDR1 and CDR2: SGDLS, YYNGEE. For the CDR3, the DNA is TGTGCCAGCGCAAGGACAGGTGAATGGACTGAAGCTTTCTTT. Its protein is CASARTGEWTEAFF.

This chain uses TRBV2 with TRBJ1-1; 7 nucleotides align to TRBD1. The V segment lost 4 bases and the J segment 5 bases; nucleotides outside the gene matches: 7. This CDR3 contains 14 residues. Germline CDR1 and CDR2: SNHLY and FYNNEI. CDR3 bases: TGTGCCAGCAGTGGTGAAGGGGGCGAGACTGAAGCTTTCTTT. This gives the protein CASSGEGGETEAFF.

The V and J genes are TRBV9 and TRBJ2-6; D call uncertain. CDR1 and CDR2 (germline): SGDLS, YYNGEE. The CDR3 totals 16 residues. Trimming stripped 4 bases from V and 0 bases from J, with 11 bases between. CDR3 sequence (DNA): TGTGCCAGCAGCAAACACTCTCCCTCTGGGGCCAACGTCCTGACTTTC. Its translation is CASSKHSPSGANVLTF.

The rearrangement joins TRBV30 to TRBJ1-1; the D is unclear. Trimming stripped 3 bases from V and 3 bases from J, with 11 bases between. CDR3 length equals 13 residues. In germline, CDR1 is GTSNPN, CDR2 SVGIG (reference sequence). Here the CDR3 DNA reads TGTGCCTGGAGATCAACCGGGGACACTGAAGCTTTCTTT. It is translated as CAWRSTGDTEAFF. Full variable domain (rest looked up from reference TRBV30 and TRBJ1-1): SQTIHQWPATLVQPVGSPLSLECTVEGTSNPNLYWYRQAAGRGLQLLFYSVGIGQISSEVPQNLSASRPQDRQFILSSKKLLLSDSGFYLCAWRSTGDTEAFFGQGTRLTVV.

The chain employs TRBV5-1 and TRBJ1-5; possible D gene TRBD1, 5 bases. V lost 0 bases and J 8 bases, leaving 12 bases between the germline ends. Germline CDR1 SGHRS, CDR2 YFSETQ. The CDR3 runs 14 residues. CDR3 region: CASSLVPGGEPQHF. The CDR3 coding sequence is TGCGCCAGCAGCTTGGTGCCGGGGGGTGAGCCCCAGCATTTT.

The V and J genes are TRBV20-1 and TRBJ2-7, with a possible D match to TRBD1 (5 bases). The CDR3 is 13 residues long. V gave up 6 bases and J gave up 3 bases, with 15 bases separating them. CDR1 DFQATT and CDR2 SNEGSKA come from the germline V gene (reference sequence). The CDR3, as DNA: TGCAGTGCAGTCCCGACAGAACACTACGAGCAGTACTTC. As protein: CSAVPTEHYEQYF.

The CDR3 loop is CASGRQGIREKLFF. CDR3 DNA: TGTGCCAGCGGACGACAGGGAATTAGAGAAAAACTGTTTTTT. V usage is TRBV2 and J usage is TRBJ1-4, with 7 bases aligning to TRBD1. The trim removed 8 bases at V and 8 bases at J, leaving 11 bases unmatched. CDR1 is SNHLY and CDR2 is FYNNEI in the germline V gene. The CDR3 loop spans 14 amino acids.

The CDR3 bases are TGCAGTGTCTCTAGCGGGAGCTCCTACGAGCAGTACTTC. Translated, it gives CSVSSGSSYEQYF. V usage is TRBV20-1 and J usage is TRBJ2-7; 10 nucleotides line up with TRBD2. V dropped 7 bases and J dropped 0; count of bases not matched to a gene: 3. Germline CDR1 is DFQATT and CDR2 is SNEGSKA (reference sequence). This CDR3 is built from 13 residues.

The chain carries TRBV29-1 and TRBJ1-4; 7 bases match TRBD1. The germline V gene has CDR1 SQVTM and CDR2 ANQGSEA. The trim removed 6 bases at V and 4 bases at J, leaving 5 bases unmatched. CDR3 length: 13 amino acids. The chain's CDR3 is CSVRGEGNEKLFF. DNA of the CDR3: TGCAGCGTCAGGGGGGAAGGTAATGAAAAACTGTTTTTT.